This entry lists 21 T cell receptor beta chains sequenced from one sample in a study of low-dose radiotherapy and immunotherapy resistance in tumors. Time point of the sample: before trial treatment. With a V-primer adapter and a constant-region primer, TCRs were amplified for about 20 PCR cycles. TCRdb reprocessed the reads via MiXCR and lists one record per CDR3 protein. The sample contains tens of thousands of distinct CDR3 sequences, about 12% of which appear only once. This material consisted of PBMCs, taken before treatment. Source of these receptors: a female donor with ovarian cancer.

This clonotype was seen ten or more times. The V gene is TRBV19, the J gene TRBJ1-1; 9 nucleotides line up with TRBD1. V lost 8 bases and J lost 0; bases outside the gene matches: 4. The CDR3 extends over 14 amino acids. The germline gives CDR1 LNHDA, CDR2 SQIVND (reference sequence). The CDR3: CASVRDRVNTEAFF. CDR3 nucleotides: TGTGCCAGTGTACGGGACAGGGTGAACACTGAAGCTTTCTTT.

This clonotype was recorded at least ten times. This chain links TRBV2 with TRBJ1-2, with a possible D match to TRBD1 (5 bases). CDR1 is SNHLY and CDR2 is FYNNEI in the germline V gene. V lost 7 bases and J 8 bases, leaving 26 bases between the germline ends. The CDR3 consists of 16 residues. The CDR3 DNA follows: TGTGCCAGCACCGTGGGTGGGGCACCTCTCCCTAGCGGCTACACCTTC. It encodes CASTVGGAPLPSGYTF.

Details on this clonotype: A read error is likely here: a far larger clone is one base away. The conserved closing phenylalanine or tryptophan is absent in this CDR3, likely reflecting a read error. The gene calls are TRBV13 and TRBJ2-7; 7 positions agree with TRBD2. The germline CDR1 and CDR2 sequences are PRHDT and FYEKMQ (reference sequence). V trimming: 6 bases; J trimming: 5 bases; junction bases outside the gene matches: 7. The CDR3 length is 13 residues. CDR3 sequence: CASSEAGLNEQYY. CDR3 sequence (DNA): TGTGCCAGCAGTGAAGCGGGACTTAACGAGCAGTACTAC.

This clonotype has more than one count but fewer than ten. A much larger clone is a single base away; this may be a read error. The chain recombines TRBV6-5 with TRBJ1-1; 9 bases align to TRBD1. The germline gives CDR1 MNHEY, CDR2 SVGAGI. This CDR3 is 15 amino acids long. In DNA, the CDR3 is TGTGCCAGCAGTAAACAGGGGGCGCAGAACACTCAAGCTTTCTTT. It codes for CASSKQGAQNTQAFF.

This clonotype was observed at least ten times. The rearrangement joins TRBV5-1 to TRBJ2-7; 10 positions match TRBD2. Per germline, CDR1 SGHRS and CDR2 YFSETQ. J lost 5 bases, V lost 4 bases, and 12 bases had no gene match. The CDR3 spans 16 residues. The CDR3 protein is CASSPIGAGGLDEQYF. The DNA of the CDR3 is TGCGCCAGCAGCCCCATTGGAGCGGGGGGGCTGGACGAGCAGTACTTC.

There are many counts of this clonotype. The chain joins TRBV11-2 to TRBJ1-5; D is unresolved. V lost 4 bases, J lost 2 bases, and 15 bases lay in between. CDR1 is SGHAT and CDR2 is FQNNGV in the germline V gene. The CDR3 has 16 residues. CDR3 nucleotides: TGTGCCAGCAGCTCCCCCCGGGTCGGTGGCAATCAGCCCCAGCATTTT. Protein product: CASSSPRVGGNQPQHF.

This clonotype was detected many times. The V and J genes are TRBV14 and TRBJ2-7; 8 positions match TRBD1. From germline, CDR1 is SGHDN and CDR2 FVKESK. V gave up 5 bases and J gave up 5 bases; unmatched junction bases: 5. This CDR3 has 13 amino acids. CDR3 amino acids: CASSYRGTDEQYF. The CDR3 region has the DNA TGTGCCAGCAGCTACAGGGGGACCGACGAGCAGTACTTC.

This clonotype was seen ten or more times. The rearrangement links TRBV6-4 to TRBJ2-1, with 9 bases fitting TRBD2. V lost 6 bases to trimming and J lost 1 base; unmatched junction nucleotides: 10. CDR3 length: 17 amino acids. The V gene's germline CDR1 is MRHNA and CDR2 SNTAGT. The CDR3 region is CASSPTSGSLSYNEQFF. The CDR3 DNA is TGTGCCAGCAGCCCGACTAGCGGATCCCTTTCCTACAATGAGCAGTTCTTC.

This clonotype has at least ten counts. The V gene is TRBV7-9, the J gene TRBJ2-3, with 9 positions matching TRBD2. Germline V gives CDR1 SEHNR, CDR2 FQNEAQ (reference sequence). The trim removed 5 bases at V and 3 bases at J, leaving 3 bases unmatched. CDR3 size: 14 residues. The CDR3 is CASSISGGTDTQYF. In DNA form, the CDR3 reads TGTGCCAGCAGCATTAGCGGGGGAACAGATACGCAGTATTTT.

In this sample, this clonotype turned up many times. The CDR3 coding sequence is TGTGCCAGCTCACCGACAGGGCAGACCTACGAGCAGTACTTC. This sequence encodes CASSPTGQTYEQYF. The J gene is TRBJ2-7, the V gene TRBV18; 7 bases line up with TRBD1. V lost 3 bases, J lost 2 bases, and 4 bases stayed unmatched. The CDR3 consists of 14 residues. The germline CDR1 and CDR2 sequences are KGHSH and LQKENI.

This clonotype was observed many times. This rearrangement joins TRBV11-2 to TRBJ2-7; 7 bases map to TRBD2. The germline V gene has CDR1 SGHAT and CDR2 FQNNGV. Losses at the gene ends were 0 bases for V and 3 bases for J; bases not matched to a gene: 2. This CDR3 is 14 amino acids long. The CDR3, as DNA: TGTGCCAGCAGCTTAGAACTAGCGAACTACGAGCAGTACTTC. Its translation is CASSLELANYEQYF.

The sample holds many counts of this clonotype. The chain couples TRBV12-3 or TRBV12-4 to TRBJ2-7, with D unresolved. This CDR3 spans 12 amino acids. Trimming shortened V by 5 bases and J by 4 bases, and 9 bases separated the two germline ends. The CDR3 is CASSPGVYEQYF. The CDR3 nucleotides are TGTGCCAGCAGTCCTGGAGTATACGAGCAGTACTTC.

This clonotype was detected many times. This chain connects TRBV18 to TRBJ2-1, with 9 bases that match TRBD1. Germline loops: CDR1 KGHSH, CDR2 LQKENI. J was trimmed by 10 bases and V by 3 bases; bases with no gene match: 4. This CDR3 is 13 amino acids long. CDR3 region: CASSPGQGREQFF. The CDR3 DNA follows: TGTGCCAGCTCACCGGGACAGGGTAGGGAGCAGTTCTTC.

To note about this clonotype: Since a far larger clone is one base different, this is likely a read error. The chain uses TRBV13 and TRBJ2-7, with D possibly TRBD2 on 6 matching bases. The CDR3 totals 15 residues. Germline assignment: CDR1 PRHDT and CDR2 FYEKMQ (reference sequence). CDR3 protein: CASSRMAGSSYELYF. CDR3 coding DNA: TGTGCCAGCTCTAGAATGGCGGGGAGCTCCTACGAGCTGTACTTC.

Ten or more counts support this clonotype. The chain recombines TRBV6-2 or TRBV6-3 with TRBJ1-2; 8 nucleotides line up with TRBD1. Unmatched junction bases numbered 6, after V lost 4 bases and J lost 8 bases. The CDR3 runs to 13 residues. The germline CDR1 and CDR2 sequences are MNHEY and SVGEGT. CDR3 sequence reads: CASSSDRAGGYTF. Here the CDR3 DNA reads TGTGCCAGCAGTTCGGACAGGGCAGGAGGCTACACCTTC.

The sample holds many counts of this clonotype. CDR3 in DNA: TGTGCCAGCAGTGAATTACCGGGGGTCACCGGGGAGCTGTTTTTT. This sequence encodes CASSELPGVTGELFF. V usage is TRBV6-2 or TRBV6-3 and J usage is TRBJ2-2, with D perhaps TRBD2 (6 bases). CDR1 is MNHEY, CDR2 SVGEGT, per germline. The CDR3 has 15 amino acids. V lost 5 bases, J lost 4 bases, and 14 bases lay in between.

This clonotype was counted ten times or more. Written as DNA, the CDR3 is TGTGCCAGCAGTGAGCGGGGGATTGGGGTCTATGGCTACACCTTC. Protein: CASSERGIGVYGYTF. This chain connects TRBV25-1 to TRBJ1-2; D may be TRBD1 (5 bases). With 3 bases removed from V and 4 bases from J, the gap between germline ends came to 15 bases. Germline values: CDR1 MGHDK, CDR2 SYGVNS. CDR3 size: 15 residues.

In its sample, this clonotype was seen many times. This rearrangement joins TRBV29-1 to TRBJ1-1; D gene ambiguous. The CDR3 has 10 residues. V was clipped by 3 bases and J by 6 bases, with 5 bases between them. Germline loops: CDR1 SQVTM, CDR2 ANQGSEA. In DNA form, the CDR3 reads TGCAGCGTTGAGGTCTCTGAAGCTTTCTTT. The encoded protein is CSVEVSEAFF.

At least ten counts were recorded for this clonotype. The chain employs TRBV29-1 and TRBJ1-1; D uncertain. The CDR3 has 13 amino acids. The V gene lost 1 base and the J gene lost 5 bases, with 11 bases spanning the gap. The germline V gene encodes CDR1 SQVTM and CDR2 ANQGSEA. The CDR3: CSVEGAVRTEAFF. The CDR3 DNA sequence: TGCAGCGTTGAAGGGGCCGTAAGGACTGAAGCTTTCTTT. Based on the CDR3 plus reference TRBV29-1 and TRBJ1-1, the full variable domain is SAVISQKPSRDICQRGTSLTIQCQVDSQVTMMFWYRQQPGQSLTLIATANQGSEATYESGFVIDKFPISRPNLTFSTLTVSNMSPEDSSIYLCSVEGAVRTEAFFGQGTRLTVV.

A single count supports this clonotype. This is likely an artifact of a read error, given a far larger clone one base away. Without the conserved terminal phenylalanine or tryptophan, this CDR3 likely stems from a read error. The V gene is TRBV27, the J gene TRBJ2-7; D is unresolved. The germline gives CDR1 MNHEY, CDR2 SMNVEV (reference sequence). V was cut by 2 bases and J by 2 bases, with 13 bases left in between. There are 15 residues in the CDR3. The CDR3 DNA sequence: TGTGCCAGCAGTTTAAGGTGTCGAGGCCCCTACGAGCAGTACCTC. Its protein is CASSLRCRGPYEQYL.

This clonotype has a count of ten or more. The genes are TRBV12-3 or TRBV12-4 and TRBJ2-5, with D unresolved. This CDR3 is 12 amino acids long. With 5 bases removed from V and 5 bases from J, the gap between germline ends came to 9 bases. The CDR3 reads CASSQTPETQYF. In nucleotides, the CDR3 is TGTGCCAGCAGTCAGACCCCGGAGACCCAGTACTTC.